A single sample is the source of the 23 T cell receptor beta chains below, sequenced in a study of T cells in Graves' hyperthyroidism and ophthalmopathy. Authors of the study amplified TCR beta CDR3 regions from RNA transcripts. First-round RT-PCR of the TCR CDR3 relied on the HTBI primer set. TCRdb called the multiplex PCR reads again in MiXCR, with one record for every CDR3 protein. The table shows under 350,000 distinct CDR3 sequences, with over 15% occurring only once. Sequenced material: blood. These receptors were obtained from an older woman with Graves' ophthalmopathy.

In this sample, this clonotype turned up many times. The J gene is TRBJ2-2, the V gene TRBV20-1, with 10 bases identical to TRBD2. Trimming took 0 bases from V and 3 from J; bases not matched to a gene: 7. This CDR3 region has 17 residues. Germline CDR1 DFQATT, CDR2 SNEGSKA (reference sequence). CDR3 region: CSARDLVAGGYTGELFF. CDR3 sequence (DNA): TGCAGTGCTAGAGATTTAGTAGCGGGAGGATACACCGGGGAGCTGTTTTTT.

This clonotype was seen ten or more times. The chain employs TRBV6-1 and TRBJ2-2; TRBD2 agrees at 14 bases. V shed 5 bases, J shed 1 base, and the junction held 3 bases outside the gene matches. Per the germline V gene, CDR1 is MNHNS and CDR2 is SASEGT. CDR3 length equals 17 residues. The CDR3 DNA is TGTGCCAGCAGTCGACTAGCGGGAGGGAAGAACACCGGGGAGCTGTTTTTT. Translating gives CASSRLAGGKNTGELFF.

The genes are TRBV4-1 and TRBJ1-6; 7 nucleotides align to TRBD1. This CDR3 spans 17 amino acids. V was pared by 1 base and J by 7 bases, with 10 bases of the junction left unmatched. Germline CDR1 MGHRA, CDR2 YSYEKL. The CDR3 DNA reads TGCGCCAGCAGCCAAGCTACCCCGGGACAGACAAATTCACCCCTCCACTTT. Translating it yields CASSQATPGQTNSPLHF.

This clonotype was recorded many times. For the CDR3, the DNA is TGTGCCAGCAGTTCTCGGGGAGCGGGAGCCCACTACGGTGAGCAGTTCTTC. Translation gives CASSSRGAGAHYGEQFF. This chain connects TRBV28 to TRBJ2-1, with 8 bases that match TRBD2. V lost 4 bases to trimming and J lost 9 bases; unmatched junction nucleotides: 17. Looked up from germline, CDR1 is MDHEN and CDR2 is SYDVKM. The CDR3 length is 17 residues.

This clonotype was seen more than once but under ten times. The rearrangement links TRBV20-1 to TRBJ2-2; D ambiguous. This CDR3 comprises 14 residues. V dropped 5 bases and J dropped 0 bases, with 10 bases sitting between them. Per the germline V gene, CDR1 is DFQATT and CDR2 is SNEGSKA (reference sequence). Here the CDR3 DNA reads TGCAGTGCTTCGATCGGTCCGAACACCGGGGAGCTGTTTTTT. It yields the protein CSASIGPNTGELFF.

The CDR3 DNA follows: TGTGCCAGCAGTCAGAGGACTTACCCCAACACTGAAGCTTTCTTT. Translated, it gives CASSQRTYPNTEAFF. This chain joins TRBV27 and TRBJ1-1; D remains unclear. V lost 5 bases, J lost 2 bases, and 15 bases lay in between. The CDR3 sequence is 15 residues long. The germline V gene has CDR1 MNHEY and CDR2 SMNVEV (reference sequence).

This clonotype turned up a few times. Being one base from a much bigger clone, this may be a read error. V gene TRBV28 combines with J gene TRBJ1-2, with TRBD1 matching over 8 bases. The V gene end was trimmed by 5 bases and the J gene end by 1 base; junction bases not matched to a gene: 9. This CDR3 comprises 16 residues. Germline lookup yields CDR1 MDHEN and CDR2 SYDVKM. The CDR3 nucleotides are TGTGCCAGCAGTCTTCGGACAGGGCGAGTTAACTATGGCTACACCTTC. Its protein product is CASSLRTGRVNYGYTF.

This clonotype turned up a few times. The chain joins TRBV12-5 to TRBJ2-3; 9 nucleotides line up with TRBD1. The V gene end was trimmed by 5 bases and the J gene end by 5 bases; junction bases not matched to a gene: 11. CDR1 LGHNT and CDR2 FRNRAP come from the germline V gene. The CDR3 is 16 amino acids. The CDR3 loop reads CASGSHRQGGEDTQYF. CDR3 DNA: TGTGCTAGTGGTAGCCACAGACAGGGGGGCGAAGATACGCAGTATTTT.

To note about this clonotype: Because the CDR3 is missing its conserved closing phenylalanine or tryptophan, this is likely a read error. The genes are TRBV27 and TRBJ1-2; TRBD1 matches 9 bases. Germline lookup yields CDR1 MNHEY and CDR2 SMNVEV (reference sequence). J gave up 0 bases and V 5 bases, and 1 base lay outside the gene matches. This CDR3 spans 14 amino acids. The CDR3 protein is CASSRQGANYGYTL. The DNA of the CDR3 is TGTGCCAGCAGTCGACAGGGGGCTAACTATGGCTACACCCTC.

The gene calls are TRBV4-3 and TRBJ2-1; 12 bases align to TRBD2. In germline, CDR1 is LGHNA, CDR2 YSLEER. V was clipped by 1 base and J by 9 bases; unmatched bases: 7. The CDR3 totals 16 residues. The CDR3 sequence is CASSQVASGRVAEQFF. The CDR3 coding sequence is TGCGCCAGCAGCCAAGTGGCTAGCGGGAGGGTTGCTGAGCAGTTCTTC.

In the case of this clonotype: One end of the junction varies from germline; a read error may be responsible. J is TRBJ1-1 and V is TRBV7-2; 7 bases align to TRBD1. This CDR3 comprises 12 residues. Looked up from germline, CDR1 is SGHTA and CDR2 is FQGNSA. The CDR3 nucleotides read TGTGCCAGCAGTTCGACAGGGTCTGAAGCTCTCTTT. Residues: CASSSTGSEALF.

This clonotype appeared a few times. In DNA, the CDR3 is TGTGCCAGCAGTTACCGCCTCTCGGGACAGGGGACATCCTACGAGCAGTACTTC. The encoded protein is CASSYRLSGQGTSYEQYF. This chain uses TRBV6-6 with TRBJ2-7; 10 nucleotides align to TRBD1. J gave up 1 base and V 2 bases, and 11 bases lay outside the gene matches. This CDR3 is 18 amino acids long. Germline CDR1 and CDR2: MNHNY and SVGAGI (reference sequence).

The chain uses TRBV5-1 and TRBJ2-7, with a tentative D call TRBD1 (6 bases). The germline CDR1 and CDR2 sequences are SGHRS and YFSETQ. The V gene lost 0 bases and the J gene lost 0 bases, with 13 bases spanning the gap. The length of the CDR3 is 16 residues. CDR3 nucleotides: TGCGCCAGCAGCTTGGAGGGACACTTCAGCTCCTACGAGCAGTACTTC. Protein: CASSLEGHFSSYEQYF.

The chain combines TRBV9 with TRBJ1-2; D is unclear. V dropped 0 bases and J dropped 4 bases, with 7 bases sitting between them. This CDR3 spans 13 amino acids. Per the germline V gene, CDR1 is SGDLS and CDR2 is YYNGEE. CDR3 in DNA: TGTGCCAGCAGCGTAGCCCGGGGCTATGGCTACACCTTC. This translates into CASSVARGYGYTF.

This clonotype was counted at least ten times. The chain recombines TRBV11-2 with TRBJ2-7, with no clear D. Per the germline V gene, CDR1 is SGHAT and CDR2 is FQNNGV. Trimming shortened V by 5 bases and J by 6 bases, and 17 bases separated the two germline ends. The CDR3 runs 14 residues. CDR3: CASSPGPSRIEQYF. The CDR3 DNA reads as TGTGCCAGCAGCCCCGGGCCCTCAAGGATCGAGCAGTACTTC.

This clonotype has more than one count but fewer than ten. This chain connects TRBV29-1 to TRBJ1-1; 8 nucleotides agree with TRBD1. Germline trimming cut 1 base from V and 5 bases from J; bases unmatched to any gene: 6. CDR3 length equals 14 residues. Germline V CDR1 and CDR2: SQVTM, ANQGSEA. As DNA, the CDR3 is TGCAGCGTTGAAGGAGGCAGGGGGCATACTGAAGCTTTCTTT. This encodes CSVEGGRGHTEAFF.

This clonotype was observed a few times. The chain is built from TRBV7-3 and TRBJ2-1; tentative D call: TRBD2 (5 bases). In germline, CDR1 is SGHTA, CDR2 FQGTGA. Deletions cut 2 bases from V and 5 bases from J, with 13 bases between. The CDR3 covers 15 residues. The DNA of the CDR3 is TGTGCCAGCAGCTTACGAGGGAAATACGACAATGAGCAGTTCTTC. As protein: CASSLRGKYDNEQFF.

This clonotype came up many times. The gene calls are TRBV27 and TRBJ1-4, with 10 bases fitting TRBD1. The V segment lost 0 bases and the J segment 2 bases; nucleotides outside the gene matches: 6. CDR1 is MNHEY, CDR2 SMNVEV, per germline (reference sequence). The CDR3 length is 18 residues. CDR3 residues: CASSLSGTGVGTNEKLFF. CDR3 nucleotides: TGTGCCAGCAGTTTATCCGGGACAGGGGTGGGGACTAATGAAAAACTGTTTTTT.

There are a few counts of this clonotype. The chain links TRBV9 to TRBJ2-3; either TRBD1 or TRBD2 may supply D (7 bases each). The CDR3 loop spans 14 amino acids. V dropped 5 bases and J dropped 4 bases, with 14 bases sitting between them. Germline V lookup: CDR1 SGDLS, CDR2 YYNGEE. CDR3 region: CASRRDSGADTQYF. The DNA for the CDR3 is TGTGCCAGCAGAAGGGACAGCGGGGCAGATACGCAGTATTTT.

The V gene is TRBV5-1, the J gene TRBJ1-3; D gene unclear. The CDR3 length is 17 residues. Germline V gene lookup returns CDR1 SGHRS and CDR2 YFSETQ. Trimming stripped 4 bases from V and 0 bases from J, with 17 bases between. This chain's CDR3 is CASSVDHISVSGNTIYF. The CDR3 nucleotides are TGCGCCAGCAGCGTTGACCATATCTCGGTCTCTGGAAACACCATATATTTT.

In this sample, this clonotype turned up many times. Written as DNA, the CDR3 is TGCAGTGCTAGGCAGCCGAACACTGAAGCTTTCTTT. Its translation is CSARQPNTEAFF. The rearrangement uses TRBV20-1 and TRBJ1-1; D remains unclear. The CDR3 extends over 12 amino acids. In germline, CDR1 is DFQATT, CDR2 SNEGSKA (reference sequence). The V and J ends lost 3 bases and 1 base respectively, with 6 bases between them.

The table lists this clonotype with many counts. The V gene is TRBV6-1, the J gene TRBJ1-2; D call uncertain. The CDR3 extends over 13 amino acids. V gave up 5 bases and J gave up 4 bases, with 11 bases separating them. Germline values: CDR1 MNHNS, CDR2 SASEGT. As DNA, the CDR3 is TGTGCCAGCAGTTATCCGGGTTCCTATGGCTACACCTTC. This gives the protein CASSYPGSYGYTF.

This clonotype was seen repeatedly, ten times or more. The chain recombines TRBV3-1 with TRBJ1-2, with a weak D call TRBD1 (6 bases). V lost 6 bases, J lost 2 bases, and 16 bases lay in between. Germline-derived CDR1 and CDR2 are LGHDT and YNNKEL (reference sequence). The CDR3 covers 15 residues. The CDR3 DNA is TGTGCCAGCAGTCAAACATGGGACACGAACTATGGCTACACCTTC. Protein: CASSQTWDTNYGYTF.